A selection of T cell receptor beta chains follows, all from one sample in a study of blood T cell repertoires in COVID-19. The protocol was immunoSEQ multiplex PCR, while the TCRdb copy is restricted to in-frame clones and leaves out a portion. The repertoire holds some 150,000 clones, with about 79% as singletons. The specimen sequenced was peripheral blood. The receptors here all came from a woman aged 45-60 years with acute or convalescent COVID-19. Both conserved end residues are part of each CDR3. D genes are given only for firm matches. Clone sizes are given selectively: once, few, many, or a class where the clone is expanded.

size	length	V	J	D	CDR3
.	22	TRBV6-1	TRBJ1-2	TRBD1	CASSEYAPGGASRRRANYGYTF
.	17	TRBV7-9	TRBJ2-5	TRBD1	CASSLGRQGALQETQYF
.	13	TRBV28	TRBJ2-5	.	CASSLSGSETQYF
.	13	TRBV12-3/TRBV12-4	TRBJ2-5	.	CASSFSGRETQYF
.	17	TRBV3-1/TRBV3-2	TRBJ2-1	TRBD2	CASSQVLRTSGYNEQFF
.	16	TRBV5-1	TRBJ2-5	.	CASSLGVTGVEETQYF
few	16	TRBV7-9	TRBJ1-4	.	CASSPDFKGRIEKLFF
.	13	TRBV19	TRBJ1-2	.	CASSIGNYYGYTF
.	15	TRBV2	TRBJ2-1	TRBD2	CASSDLGLAGNEQFF
.	14	TRBV5-3	TRBJ2-5	.	CARSFFVRRETQYF
.	13	TRBV2	TRBJ2-5	.	CASSGIVQETQYF
many	13	TRBV19	TRBJ1-5	.	CAIGEQRDQPQHF
.	14	TRBV5-6	TRBJ1-2	.	CASSLVASTNGYTF
.	14	TRBV5-1	TRBJ1-3	.	CASRVGGSGNTIYF
.	15	TRBV24-1	TRBJ2-1	TRBD2	CATSDRLADYNEQFF
.	15	TRBV14	TRBJ2-1	.	CASSQDLLAYNEQFF
.	15	TRBV7-8	TRBJ1-3	TRBD1	CASSKQTGGGNTIYF
.	14	TRBV5-6	TRBJ1-2	TRBD1	CASNAGTGVYGYTF
.	13	TRBV12-3/TRBV12-4	TRBJ2-2	.	CASSPTGYGELFF
.	13	TRBV11-1	TRBJ2-7	.	CASRLGSWDEQYF
.	12	TRBV29-1	TRBJ1-2	TRBD1	CSAGQGAPGYTF
.	14	TRBV20-1	TRBJ1-2	.	CSASVGLANYGYTF
.	13	TRBV7-3	TRBJ1-1	TRBD1	CASSSRGRSEAFF
.	16	TRBV5-4	TRBJ2-1	TRBD2	CASRYDSGRRYNEQFF
.	13	TRBV12-3/TRBV12-4	TRBJ1-6	.	CASRTDSPSPLHF
.	19	TRBV7-6	TRBJ2-4	TRBD2	CASSQPGLAGEITKNIQYF
.	16	TRBV28	TRBJ2-1	TRBD2	CASGITSGPAYNEQFF
.	12	TRBV6-5	TRBJ1-4	TRBD1	CASRQGREKLFF
.	13	TRBV12-3/TRBV12-4	TRBJ1-1	.	CASNLDRAGAAFF